This is a list of T cell receptor beta chains from one sample in a study of blood T cell repertoires in COVID-19. Measured with immunoSEQ multiplex PCR; TCRdb has only the in-frame clones, and not every one. The data show a few hundred thousand clones, with 86% seen just once and 8% to 13% held by the top ten. The sample was PBMCs or T cells enriched from blood (not recorded which). Receptors originate from a woman younger than 30 who had recovered from COVID-19. The CDR3 runs from the conserved cysteine through the conserved F or W. The D gene is left open where the match is weak. Clone sizes are given selectively: once, few, many, or a class where the clone is expanded.

d_gene: -; abundance: -; j_gene: TRBJ1-5; v_gene: TRBV2; CDR3aa: CASSRDILGTVSNQPQHF; CDR3nt: TGTGCCAGCAGTAGGGACATCCTCGGCACTGTGAGCAATCAGCCCCAGCATTTT
d_gene: -; abundance: -; j_gene: TRBJ1-3; v_gene: TRBV21-1; CDR3aa: CASSFRQGAGNTIYF; CDR3nt: TGTGCCAGCAGCTTCCGACAGGGGGCTGGAAACACCATATATTTT
d_gene: TRBD2; abundance: -; j_gene: TRBJ2-1; v_gene: TRBV2; CDR3aa: CASNRVAGLNEQFF; CDR3nt: TGTGCCAGCAATCGGGTAGCGGGGCTCAATGAGCAGTTCTTC
d_gene: TRBD1; abundance: once; j_gene: TRBJ1-3; v_gene: TRBV30; CDR3aa: CAWSPTTSDRGSTIYF; CDR3nt: TGTGCCTGGAGTCCTACGACATCAGACAGGGGGAGCACCATATATTTT
d_gene: TRBD1; abundance: once; j_gene: TRBJ1-1; v_gene: TRBV4-1; CDR3aa: CASSQAVPGQGSTEAFF; CDR3nt: TGCGCCAGCAGCCAAGCCGTCCCGGGACAGGGCAGCACTGAAGCTTTCTTT
d_gene: TRBD1; abundance: -; j_gene: TRBJ1-4; v_gene: TRBV5-1; CDR3aa: CASSNGQGKLFF; CDR3nt: TGCGCCAGCAGCAACGGACAGGGAAAACTGTTTTTT
d_gene: -; abundance: -; j_gene: TRBJ1-2; v_gene: TRBV7-6; CDR3aa: CASSLGGRGYTF; CDR3nt: TGTGCCAGCAGCTTGGGGGGGAGAGGCTACACCTTC
d_gene: -; abundance: -; j_gene: TRBJ2-1; v_gene: TRBV28; CDR3aa: CASRFSGSYNEQFF; CDR3nt: TGTGCCAGCAGATTTAGCGGTTCCTACAATGAGCAGTTCTTC
d_gene: -; abundance: -; j_gene: TRBJ2-2; v_gene: TRBV28; CDR3aa: CASSFVRGGELFF; CDR3nt: TGTGCCAGCAGTTTCGTCAGGGGCGGGGAGCTGTTTTTT
d_gene: TRBD1; abundance: -; j_gene: TRBJ1-2; v_gene: TRBV6-5; CDR3aa: CASSLQGALYGYTF; CDR3nt: TGTGCCAGCAGCTTACAGGGGGCTCTCTATGGCTACACCTTC
d_gene: -; abundance: -; j_gene: TRBJ1-1; v_gene: TRBV25-1; CDR3aa: CASSERGVNTEAFF; CDR3nt: TGTGCCAGCAGTGAAAGAGGTGTAAACACTGAAGCTTTCTTT
d_gene: -; abundance: -; j_gene: TRBJ2-5; v_gene: TRBV4-1; CDR3aa: CASSQYPLVSSWQETQYF; CDR3nt: TGCGCCAGCAGCCAATATCCTTTAGTGTCTTCTTGGCAAGAGACCCAGTACTTC
d_gene: TRBD2; abundance: -; j_gene: TRBJ2-1; v_gene: TRBV6-6; CDR3aa: CASSQLAGGPYEQFF; CDR3nt: TGTGCCAGCAGCCAACTAGCGGGGGGGCCCTATGAGCAGTTCTTC